This TCR beta chain was captured by sequencing in a study of blood T cell repertoires in COVID-19. Study in general: The United States, Italy and Spain provided the acute and convalescent COVID-19 samples. The cDNA or gDNA used as material had been derived from T cells, B-cell-depleted T cells, or PBMCs.

Germline-derived CDR1 and CDR2 are SGHTA and FQGTGA. Between the trimmed V and J ends, which lost 5 bases and 7 bases, there was a span of 17 bases. CDR3 size: 14 residues. Per the original methods: Researchers report that nucleated cell counts were estimated from reference gene primer amplification. Repertoires were generated with immunoSEQ multiplex PCR, while TCRdb's copy carries only in-frame clones and drops some. V and J calls and clone size follow that table, whereas D and trimming were derived from the DNA. The sample has 150,000 to 180,000 clones, over 60% seen once. The genes are TRBV7-3 and TRBJ1-2; weak D call: TRBD1 (6 bases). The sample taken for sequencing was peripheral blood. This TCR was recovered from a man older than 75 with acute or convalescent COVID-19. The CDR3 DNA reads as TGTGCCAGCAGCCCTGGGCAGGGGCTGGGTGGCTACACCTTC. Protein: CASSPGQGLGGYTF.